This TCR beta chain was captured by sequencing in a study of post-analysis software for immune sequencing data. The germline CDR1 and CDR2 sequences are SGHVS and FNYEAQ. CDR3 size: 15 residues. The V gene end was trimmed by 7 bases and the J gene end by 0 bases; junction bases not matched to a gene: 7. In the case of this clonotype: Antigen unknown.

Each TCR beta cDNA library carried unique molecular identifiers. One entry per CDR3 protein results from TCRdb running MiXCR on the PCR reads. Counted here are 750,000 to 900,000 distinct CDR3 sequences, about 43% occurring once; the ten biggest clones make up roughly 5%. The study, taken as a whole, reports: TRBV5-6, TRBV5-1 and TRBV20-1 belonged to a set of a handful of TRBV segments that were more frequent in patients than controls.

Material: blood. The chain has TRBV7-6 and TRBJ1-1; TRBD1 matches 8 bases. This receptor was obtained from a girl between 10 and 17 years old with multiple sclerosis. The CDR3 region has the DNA TGTGCCAGCACCAAACCAGGGGGCGTGAACACTGAAGCTTTCTTT. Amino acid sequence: CASTKPGGVNTEAFF.